These 5 T cell receptor beta chains originate from one sample sequenced in a study of CD8+CD57+ T cells in acquired aplastic anemia. Researchers used genomic DNA as the template to profile TCR beta VDJ and CDR3. TCRdb reanalysed the reads using MiXCR and keeps one entry per CDR3 protein. The sample carries around 170,000 distinct CDR3 sequences, 55% to 80% recorded once. Sample: sorted CD4+, CD8+, or CD8+CD57+ T cells (not recorded which) from PBMCs. These receptors all stem from a human donor in good health.

With regard to this clonotype: A read error is likely, as this CDR3 ends without the conserved phenylalanine or tryptophan. The CDR3 loop is CSARNVPYGYTL. The CDR3 DNA is TGCAGTGCTAGAAACGTCCCCTATGGCTACACCCTC. The chain recombines TRBV20-1 with TRBJ1-2; D uncertain. The CDR3 consists of 12 residues. V was clipped by 2 bases and J by 4 bases, with 8 bases between them. Germline-derived CDR1 and CDR2 are DFQATT and SNEGSKA (reference sequence).

In its sample, this clonotype was seen a few times. The chain combines TRBV7-2 with TRBJ1-5; the match to TRBD1 covers 7 bases. This CDR3 has 13 amino acids. CDR1 is SGHTA, CDR2 FQGNSA, per germline. J lost 4 bases, V lost 5 bases, and 2 bases had no gene match. For the CDR3, the DNA is TGTGCCAGCAGCCCCAGGGGGAATCAGCCCCAGCATTTT. Amino acids: CASSPRGNQPQHF.

V usage is TRBV10-3 and J usage is TRBJ1-1; tentatively, D is TRBD1 (6 bases). Germline assignment: CDR1 ENHRY and CDR2 SYGVKD. The V end lost 0 bases, the J end lost 0 bases, and 14 bases lay between the germline ends. The CDR3 loop spans 17 amino acids. CDR3 sequence reads: CAISESLGAGMNTEAFF. As DNA, the CDR3 is TGTGCCATCAGTGAGTCTCTGGGGGCGGGTATGAACACTGAAGCTTTCTTT.

Only a few counts were recorded for this clonotype. V is TRBV11-2 and J is TRBJ2-7; D possibly corresponds to TRBD1 (5 bases). V lost 5 bases and J 3 bases, leaving 8 bases between the germline ends. This CDR3 comprises 12 residues. Germline V gene sequence: CDR1 SGHAT, CDR2 FQNNGV. The CDR3, as DNA: TGTGCCAGCAGCACCAGGGTCTACGAGCAGTACTTC. It is translated as CASSTRVYEQYF.

The V call is TRBV7-2, the J call TRBJ1-2, with 10 nucleotides matching TRBD1. The V gene's germline CDR1 is SGHTA and CDR2 FQGNSA. Germline trimming cut 4 bases from V and 5 bases from J; bases unmatched to any gene: 10. This CDR3 is 16 amino acids long. The CDR3 spells CASSSPGQGVGYGYTF. The CDR3 DNA sequence: TGTGCCAGCAGCTCCCCCGGACAGGGGGTAGGGTATGGCTACACCTTC.